This T cell receptor (beta chain) was captured in a study of blood T cell repertoires in COVID-19. Turning to the study itself: Donors in the United States, Italy and Spain gave samples during acute or convalescent COVID-19.

Source study methods: Reference gene primer amplification gave nucleated cell count estimates. The protocol was immunoSEQ multiplex PCR, while the TCRdb copy is restricted to in-frame clones and leaves out a portion. From that table come the V and J calls and clone size; the DNA was used to work out D and trimming. The data show about 200,000 clones, with roughly 82% seen just once and roughly an eighth held by the top ten. Germline CDR1 LGHNA, CDR2 YNFKEQ. J gave up 5 bases and V 1 base, and 3 bases lay outside the gene matches. The length of the CDR3 is 14 residues. Sequencing used peripheral blood. The clonotype was recovered from a human donor in a cohort sampled during active COVID-19. The chain combines TRBV4-2 with TRBJ2-7, with 9 bases matching TRBD2. CDR3 sequence (DNA): TGTGCCAGCAGCCAAGGACTAGCGGACCACGAGCAGTACTTC. As protein: CASSQGLADHEQYF.